A selection of T cell receptor beta chains follows, all from one sample in a study of cytomegalovirus exposure and HLA in healthy donors. TCRdb's copy holds only in-frame clones and misses some; the assay was immunoSEQ multiplex PCR. The sample holds around 90,000 clones, 78% seen once. Sequencing was performed on PBMCs. Receptor source: a woman aged 40 to 55 in good health and CMV-seronegative. Both conserved end residues are part of each CDR3. A D gene is named only where the DNA matches it firmly. Clone sizes are given selectively: once, few, many, or a class where the clone is expanded.

cdr3_nt | cdr3_aa | d_call | cdr3_length | v_call | clone_size | j_call
TGCGCCAGCAGCCGTGGACTAGCGGGAGGGCCGGTACGCACAGATACGCAGTATTTT | CASSRGLAGGPVRTDTQYF | TRBD2 | 19 | TRBV4-3 | few | TRBJ2-3
TGCAGCGTCCCAGGAGGCGGGTATCATGAGCAGTTCTTC | CSVPGGGYHEQFF | . | 13 | TRBV29-1 | . | TRBJ2-1
TGTGCCAGCAGTCTTGACACTTTCAACACTGAAGCTTTCTTT | CASSLDTFNTEAFF | . | 14 | TRBV11-2 | . | TRBJ1-1
TGTGCCAGCTCACCATGGTCGTCAGGGGCATTAACCGCGAAAAACTACAATGAGCAGTTCTTC | CASSPWSSGALTAKNYNEQFF | . | 21 | TRBV18 | . | TRBJ2-1
TGTGCCAGCAGCCAAGATGAGGAAATAGGAGGGGAAAAACTGTTTTTT | CASSQDEEIGGEKLFF | . | 16 | TRBV4-2 | . | TRBJ1-4
TGTGCCAGCAGCTTAGGGCAGGTACGGGATAGCAATCAGCCCCAGCATTTT | CASSLGQVRDSNQPQHF | . | 17 | TRBV7-2 | . | TRBJ1-5
TGTGCCAGCAGTTCGGGACTGCGCACCTACGAGCAGTACTTC | CASSSGLRTYEQYF | . | 14 | TRBV6-1 | . | TRBJ2-7
TGTGCCAGTAGTACGGACAGGCTTATTCTGAACACTGAAGCTTTCTTT | CASSTDRLILNTEAFF | TRBD1 | 16 | TRBV19 | once | TRBJ1-1
TGTGCCAGCAGTCGCGCCGGGACAGTCTTCTACGAGCAGTACTTC | CASSRAGTVFYEQYF | TRBD1 | 15 | TRBV28 | . | TRBJ2-7
TGTGCCAGCTCACCTCGCGAGGGGACCCAGTACTTC | CASSPREGTQYF | . | 12 | TRBV18 | . | TRBJ2-5
TGTGCCAGCAGCTGGGATAGCGGGAGGGCCTACAATGAGCAGTTCTTC | CASSWDSGRAYNEQFF | TRBD2 | 16 | TRBV7-2 | . | TRBJ2-1
TGTGCCAGCAGGATCGGACTAGCGGGAGGCTTTGGGGCCAACGTCCTGACTTTC | CASRIGLAGGFGANVLTF | TRBD2 | 18 | TRBV7-9 | . | TRBJ2-6
TGTGCCAGCTCCCTCGGGACAGGGGATCAGCCCCAGCATTTT | CASSLGTGDQPQHF | TRBD1 | 14 | TRBV18 | . | TRBJ1-5
TGTGCCAGCAGTTTATCGGCCAGCTCCTACGAGCAGTACTTC | CASSLSASSYEQYF | . | 14 | TRBV27 | few | TRBJ2-7
TGTGCCAGCAGCTTACGGGGTATTACCGGGGAGCTGTTTTTT | CASSLRGITGELFF | . | 14 | TRBV13 | . | TRBJ2-2
TGTGCCAGCACTCCCGGGACTCTGTTCACCGGGGAGCTGTTTTTT | CASTPGTLFTGELFF | . | 15 | TRBV9 | . | TRBJ2-2
TGTGCCACCCACCTCCTTCGACAGGGCCTATACCCGGGCACTGAAGCTTTCTTT | CATHLLRQGLYPGTEAFF | TRBD1 | 18 | TRBV27 | . | TRBJ1-1
TGTGCCACCAGCAACTCAGGTTCGGCCACCCCAGATACGCAGTATTTT | CATSNSGSATPDTQYF | . | 16 | TRBV15 | . | TRBJ2-3
TGCAGCGTTGGAGGTCCAGGGCGGAACACTGAAGCTTTCTTT | CSVGGPGRNTEAFF | . | 14 | TRBV29-1 | few | TRBJ1-1
TGTGCCAGCAGTTTAGGGGCGAGCTCTGGAAACACCATATATTTT | CASSLGASSGNTIYF | . | 15 | TRBV28 | . | TRBJ1-3
TGTGCCAGCAGCTTAGGGCAGGGGACGCGGGCAGATACGCAGTATTTT | CASSLGQGTRADTQYF | . | 16 | TRBV13 | once | TRBJ2-3
TGTGCCAGCAGTAACCAGGGGGCGCAAGGAAACACCATATATTTT | CASSNQGAQGNTIYF | TRBD1 | 15 | TRBV27 | once | TRBJ1-3
TGTGCCAGCAGCCCGAGAGCGGGAGGTAGGAATGAGCAGTTCTTC | CASSPRAGGRNEQFF | TRBD2 | 15 | TRBV7-2 | . | TRBJ2-1
TGTGCCAGCAGTTCACCGGGACTCACGTATGGTGCTAATGAAAAACTGTTTTTT | CASSSPGLTYGANEKLFF | . | 18 | TRBV28 | . | TRBJ1-4
TGTGCCAGCAGTGACAGGACAGGGGGGTTCACAGATACGCAGTATTTT | CASSDRTGGFTDTQYF | TRBD1 | 16 | TRBV2 | . | TRBJ2-3
TGTGCCAGTAGCCTGACTAGCGGACGCACAGATACGCAGTATTTT | CASSLTSGRTDTQYF | TRBD2 | 15 | TRBV19 | . | TRBJ2-3
TGTGCCAGCAGTTTAACGGGACAGGGGTACTACGAGCAGTACTTC | CASSLTGQGYYEQYF | TRBD1 | 15 | TRBV27 | . | TRBJ2-7
TGTGCCAGTAGTATTCAGGGACAGTGGTACTACGAGCAGTACTTC | CASSIQGQWYYEQYF | TRBD1 | 15 | TRBV19 | . | TRBJ2-7
TGTGCCAGCAGTTCGCGGGACAGTTCCTACGAGCAGTACTTC | CASSSRDSSYEQYF | . | 14 | TRBV6-1 | once | TRBJ2-7
TGCGCCAGCCGGAGGGGAGGGTCGCTCATGAACACTGAAGCTTTCTTT | CASRRGGSLMNTEAFF | . | 16 | TRBV5-1 | few | TRBJ1-1
TGTGCCAGTAGGGGGACAGTGAACACCGGGGAGCTGTTTTTT | CASRGTVNTGELFF | TRBD1 | 14 | TRBV19 | . | TRBJ2-2
TGTGCCAGCAGGCCGTGGGGGGTCGGTTACGAGCAGTACTTC | CASRPWGVGYEQYF | . | 14 | TRBV5-4 | . | TRBJ2-7
TGTGCCAGCAGCCCTGACAGGGGTAGTCCCTACGAGCAGTACTTC | CASSPDRGSPYEQYF | TRBD1 | 15 | TRBV7-6 | once | TRBJ2-7
TGCAGCGCTAACCGGGACAAATACACCGGGGAGCTGTTTTTT | CSANRDKYTGELFF | . | 14 | TRBV29-1 | . | TRBJ2-2
TGTGCCAGCAGTGAGGCCGCCGGGTATGAGCAGTTCTTC | CASSEAAGYEQFF | . | 13 | TRBV2 | once | TRBJ2-1
TGTGCCAGTAGGAACGAAGGGGGCTTCTATGGCTACACCTTC | CASRNEGGFYGYTF | TRBD1 | 14 | TRBV19 | . | TRBJ1-2
TGTGCCAGCAGTCCCCTCGGGCAGGGAGGACAAGAGACCCAGTACTTC | CASSPLGQGGQETQYF | . | 16 | TRBV28 | . | TRBJ2-5
TGTGCCAGCAGTCCCACCGGACTCTACGAGCAGTACTTC | CASSPTGLYEQYF | . | 13 | TRBV28 | . | TRBJ2-7
TGTGCCAGCAGCTTGGACCCCATCGGGGAAGCTTTCTTT | CASSLDPIGEAFF | . | 13 | TRBV5-4 | . | TRBJ1-1
TGTGCCAGCAGCAGAGCCGGGACAGGCCCCCAAGGGCCCCAGCATTTT | CASSRAGTGPQGPQHF | TRBD1 | 16 | TRBV28 | once | TRBJ1-5
TGCGCCAGCAGCTTGGCCCAGGGGGTACACAATGAGCAGTTCTTC | CASSLAQGVHNEQFF | TRBD1 | 15 | TRBV5-1 | once | TRBJ2-1
TGTGCCTGGTCTGGGGGGACCAATCAGCCCCAGCATTTT | CAWSGGTNQPQHF | . | 13 | TRBV30 | . | TRBJ1-5
TGTGCCAGCAGCCCGCTCGGAGCAACTAATGAAAAACTGTTTTTT | CASSPLGATNEKLFF | . | 15 | TRBV5-5 | . | TRBJ1-4
TGCGCCAGCAGCTTGGCCGGGGTCGGTTCACCCCTCCACTTT | CASSLAGVGSPLHF | . | 14 | TRBV5-1 | . | TRBJ1-6
TGTGCCAGCAGTGAGGACGGGAGACTGAGAGAGACCCAGTACTTC | CASSEDGRLRETQYF | . | 15 | TRBV2 | many | TRBJ2-5
TGTGCCAGCATGCTTGGGAGGGAGGGGAGCTATGGCTACACCTTC | CASMLGREGSYGYTF | . | 15 | TRBV5-6 | few | TRBJ1-2
TGTGCCAGTAGTATAGGGCCCACAGATACGCAGTATTTT | CASSIGPTDTQYF | . | 13 | TRBV19 | . | TRBJ2-3
TGTGCCAGCAGATCGCGGGGTTTAAGCAATCAGCCCCAGCATTTT | CASRSRGLSNQPQHF | . | 15 | TRBV6-5 | . | TRBJ1-5
TGTGCCAGCAGTTTATCGGGAGGGGTAAACATTCAGTACTTC | CASSLSGGVNIQYF | TRBD2 | 14 | TRBV27 | once | TRBJ2-4
TGCGCCAGCAGCCAAGTGGTGCAGTACAATGAGCAGTTCTTC | CASSQVVQYNEQFF | . | 14 | TRBV4-3 | few | TRBJ2-1
TGTGCCAGCAGTGCTCCGTCCCGGGACAGGGGGAAGCTGGATGGCTACACCTTC | CASSAPSRDRGKLDGYTF | TRBD1 | 18 | TRBV6-1 | . | TRBJ1-2
TGTGCCAGCAGTTTGGGACTAGCGGGAGCTTCAGATACGCAGTATTTT | CASSLGLAGASDTQYF | TRBD2 | 16 | TRBV28 | . | TRBJ2-3
TGCGCCAGCAGCCAAACTGGACAGGGTGAAGCTTTCTTT | CASSQTGQGEAFF | TRBD1 | 13 | TRBV4-3 | few | TRBJ1-1
TGTGCCAGCAGCTTATCTCTAGCGGGAGGGCTGGGCAATGAGCAGTTCTTC | CASSLSLAGGLGNEQFF | TRBD2 | 17 | TRBV7-2 | . | TRBJ2-1
TGTGCCAGCAGCCCCAGGGCGGGAGGCTCCTACAATGAGCAGTTCTTC | CASSPRAGGSYNEQFF | TRBD2 | 16 | TRBV11-2 | . | TRBJ2-1
TGTGCCAGCAGCTATAGGACAGGGGTGGGCTACGAGCAGTACTTC | CASSYRTGVGYEQYF | TRBD1 | 15 | TRBV5-4 | . | TRBJ2-7
TGTGCCAGCAGCCGTTTCGCGGGAGACGTTTCAGATACGCAGTATTTT | CASSRFAGDVSDTQYF | TRBD2 | 16 | TRBV6-4 | . | TRBJ2-3
TGTGCCAGCAGCTTAGACCAGGGATTCACAGATACGCAGTATTTT | CASSLDQGFTDTQYF | . | 15 | TRBV7-9 | . | TRBJ2-3
TGTGCCATCAGTGAAATGGTCGGTGAAGCTTTCTTT | CAISEMVGEAFF | . | 12 | TRBV10-3 | . | TRBJ1-1